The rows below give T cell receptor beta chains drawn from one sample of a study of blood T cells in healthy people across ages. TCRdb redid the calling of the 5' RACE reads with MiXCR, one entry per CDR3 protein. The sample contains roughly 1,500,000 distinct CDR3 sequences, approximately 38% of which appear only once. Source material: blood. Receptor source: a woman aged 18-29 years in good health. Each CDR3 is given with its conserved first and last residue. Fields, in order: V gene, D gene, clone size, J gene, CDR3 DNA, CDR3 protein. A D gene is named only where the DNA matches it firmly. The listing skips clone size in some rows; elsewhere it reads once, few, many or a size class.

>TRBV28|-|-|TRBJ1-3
TGTGCCAGCAGCTCCTTTTTGGGGACCCAGCTTAACGCTGGAAACACCATATATTTT
CASSSFLGTQLNAGNTIYF
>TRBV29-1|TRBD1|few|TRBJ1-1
TGCAGCGTTGTACCGGGCAGGGGGACTGAAGCTTTCTTT
CSVVPGRGTEAFF
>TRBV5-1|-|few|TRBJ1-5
TGCGCCAGCAGCTTGGACGCCCAGCAAAATCAGCCCCAGCATTTT
CASSLDAQQNQPQHF
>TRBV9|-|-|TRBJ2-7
TGTGCCAGCAGCGTAGATATAGCGACCTACGAGCAGTACTTC
CASSVDIATYEQYF
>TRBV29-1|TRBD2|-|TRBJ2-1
TGCAGCGTTGCTGGCGCTGGGCTAGCGGGACTCTACAATGAGCAGTTCTTC
CSVAGAGLAGLYNEQFF
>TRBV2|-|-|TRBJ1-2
TGTGCCAGCAGTGGCCCGGTCGCCGGAGTCCAAAGTAACTATGGCTACACCTTC
CASSGPVAGVQSNYGYTF
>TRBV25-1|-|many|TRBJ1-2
TGTGCCAGCAACCGGGGGGTTGGCTATGGCTACACCTTC
CASNRGVGYGYTF
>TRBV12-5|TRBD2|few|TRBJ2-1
TGTGCTAGTGGTTTCGGAAAAGCGGGGGCCGACAATGAGCAGTTCTTC
CASGFGKAGADNEQFF
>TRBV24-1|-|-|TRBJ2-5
TGTGCCACCAGTGATTTGGATGAGCAGTACTTC
CATSDLDEQYF
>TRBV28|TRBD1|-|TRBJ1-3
TGTGCCAGCAGTTCTTTAAGGACAGGGCCCTCTGGAAACACCATATATTTT
CASSSLRTGPSGNTIYF
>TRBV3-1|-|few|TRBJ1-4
TGTGCCAGCAGCCAGGACAAGGCCAGGGTCTTTGAAAAACTGTTTTTT
CASSQDKARVFEKLFF
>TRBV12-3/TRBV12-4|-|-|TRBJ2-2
TGTGCCAGCAGAGGACAGACCGGGGAGCTGTTTTTT
CASRGQTGELFF
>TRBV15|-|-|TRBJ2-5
TGTGCCACCAGCAGAGAGGAGGAGACCCAGTACTTC
CATSREEETQYF
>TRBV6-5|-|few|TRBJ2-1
TGTGCCAGCAGCTCCGACGGAGGGGTCCACAATGAGCAGTTCTTC
CASSSDGGVHNEQFF
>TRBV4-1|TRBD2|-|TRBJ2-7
TGCGCCAGCAGCCAATTTAGCGGGGGGCTACTCGGTTTCTACGAGCAGTACTTC
CASSQFSGGLLGFYEQYF
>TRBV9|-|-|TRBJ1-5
TGTGCCAGCAGCGTATCGAGCGGGGGTTTTGCAGATACGCAGCATTTT
CASSVSSGGFADTQHF
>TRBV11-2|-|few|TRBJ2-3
TGTGCCAGCAGCCCCGAGCGGGTCAGCACAGATACGCAGTATTTT
CASSPERVSTDTQYF
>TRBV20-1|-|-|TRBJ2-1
TGCCTAGCCAGCGGTACAGGGAATGAGCAGTTCTTC
CLASGTGNEQFF
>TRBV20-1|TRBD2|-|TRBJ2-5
TGCAGTGCTAGGACGGTGGCGGGAGAGGGGCTTGAGGTGACCCAGTACTTC
CSARTVAGEGLEVTQYF
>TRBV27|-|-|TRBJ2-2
TGTGCCAGCAGTTATGGGACTCCAGGAAGGGGCACCGGGGAGCTGTTTTTT
CASSYGTPGRGTGELFF
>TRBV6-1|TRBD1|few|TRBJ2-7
TGTGCCAGCAGTGAAGCGGCCAGGGGGCTTAACGAGCAGTACTTC
CASSEAARGLNEQYF
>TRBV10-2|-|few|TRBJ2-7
TGCGCCAGCAGTGACCCCGGGACTGAATTAGCTTCGCAGTACTTC
CASSDPGTELASQYF
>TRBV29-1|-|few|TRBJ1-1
TGCAGCCCTGACGGTATGCGTTTATCGGCTTTCTTT
CSPDGMRLSAFF
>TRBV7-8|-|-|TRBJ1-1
TGTGCCAGCCATGATCTTTGGGGGGGTGGGTCTGAAGCTTTCTTT
CASHDLWGGGSEAFF
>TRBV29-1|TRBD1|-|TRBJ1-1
TGCAGCGTTTGGGACAGGGATAGAGCTTTCTTT
CSVWDRDRAFF
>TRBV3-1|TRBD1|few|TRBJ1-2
TGTGCCAGCAGCGCCTCCAGGGGGGCAGGGAACTATGGCTACACCTTC
CASSASRGAGNYGYTF